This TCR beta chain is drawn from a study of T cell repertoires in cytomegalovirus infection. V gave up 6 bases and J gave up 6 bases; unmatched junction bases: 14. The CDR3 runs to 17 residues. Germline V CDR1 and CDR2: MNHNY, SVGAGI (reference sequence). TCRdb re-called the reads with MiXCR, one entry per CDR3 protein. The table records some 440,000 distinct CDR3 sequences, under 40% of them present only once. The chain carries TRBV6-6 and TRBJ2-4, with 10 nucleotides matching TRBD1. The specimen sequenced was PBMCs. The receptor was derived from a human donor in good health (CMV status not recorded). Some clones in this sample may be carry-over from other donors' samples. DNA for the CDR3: TGTGCCAGCAGCTATGGGACAGGGGCCAAAGTGCTAAACATTCAGTACTTC. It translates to CASSYGTGAKVLNIQYF.